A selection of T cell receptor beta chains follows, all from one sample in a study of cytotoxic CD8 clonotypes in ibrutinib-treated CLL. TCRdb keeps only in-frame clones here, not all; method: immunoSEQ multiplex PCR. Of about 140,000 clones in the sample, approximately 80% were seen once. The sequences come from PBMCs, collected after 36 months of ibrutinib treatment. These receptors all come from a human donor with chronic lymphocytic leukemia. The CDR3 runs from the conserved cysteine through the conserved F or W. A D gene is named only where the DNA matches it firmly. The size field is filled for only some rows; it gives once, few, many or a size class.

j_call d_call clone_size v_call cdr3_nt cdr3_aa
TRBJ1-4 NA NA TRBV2 TGTGCCAGTTGCGGGGAGGTAAATGAAAAACTGTTTTTT CASCGEVNEKLFF
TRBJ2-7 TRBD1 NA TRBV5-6 TGTGCCAGCAGCAGAGGACAGGGAGGCTACGAGCAGTACTTC CASSRGQGGYEQYF
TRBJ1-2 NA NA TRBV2 TGTGCCAGCAGTGAAGGGACATTTGGCTACACCTTC CASSEGTFGYTF
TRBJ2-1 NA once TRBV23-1 TGCGCCAGCATTCTAGAAAGCGATGAGCAGTTCTTC CASILESDEQFF
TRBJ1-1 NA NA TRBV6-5 TGTGCCAGCAACAGACGGGGGACTGAAGCTTTCTTT CASNRRGTEAFF
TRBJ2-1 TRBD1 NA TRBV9 TGTGCCAGCAGCGCTCTACAGGGGACCTACAATGAGCAGTTCTTC CASSALQGTYNEQFF
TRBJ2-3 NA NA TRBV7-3 TGTGCCAGCAGACCGCGCCTGAGTTTCTCTAGCACAGATACGCAGTATTTT CASRPRLSFSSTDTQYF
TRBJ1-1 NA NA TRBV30 TGTGCCTGGAGGAAAGGGACACTGAACACTGAAGCTTTCTTT CAWRKGTLNTEAFF
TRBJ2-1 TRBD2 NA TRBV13 TGTGCCAGCAGCCTGTCTATCTTTGGGACTAGCGGATACAATGAGCAGTTCTTC CASSLSIFGTSGYNEQFF
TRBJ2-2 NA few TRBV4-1 TGCGCCAGCAGCCAAGAAAACCTACTGCACGGGGAGCTGTTTTTT CASSQENLLHGELFF
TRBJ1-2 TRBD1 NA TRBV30 TGTGCCTGGACAGGGGGGGTGGACTATGGCTACACCTTC CAWTGGVDYGYTF
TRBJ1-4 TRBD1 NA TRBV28 TGTGCCAGCAGTTTAGGCAGGGGGCGCGGAAAACTGTTTTTT CASSLGRGRGKLFF
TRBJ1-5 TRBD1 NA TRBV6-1 TGTGCCAGCAGTTATACAGGGGATCAGCCCCAGCATTTT CASSYTGDQPQHF
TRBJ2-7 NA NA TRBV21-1 TGTGCCAGCAGCCCCCGGGACTTCTCCTACGAGCAGTACTTC CASSPRDFSYEQYF
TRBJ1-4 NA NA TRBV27 TGTGCCAGCAGTTTATCGTCAGGGGCAACTAATGAAAAACTGTTTTTT CASSLSSGATNEKLFF
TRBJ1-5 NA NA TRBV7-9 TGTGCCAGCAGCCCATTGAGAGGGCCCCATCAGCCCCAGCATTTT CASSPLRGPHQPQHF
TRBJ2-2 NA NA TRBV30 TGTGCCTGGAGTGTACTACTAGCAGGGACCGGGGAGCTGTTTTTT CAWSVLLAGTGELFF